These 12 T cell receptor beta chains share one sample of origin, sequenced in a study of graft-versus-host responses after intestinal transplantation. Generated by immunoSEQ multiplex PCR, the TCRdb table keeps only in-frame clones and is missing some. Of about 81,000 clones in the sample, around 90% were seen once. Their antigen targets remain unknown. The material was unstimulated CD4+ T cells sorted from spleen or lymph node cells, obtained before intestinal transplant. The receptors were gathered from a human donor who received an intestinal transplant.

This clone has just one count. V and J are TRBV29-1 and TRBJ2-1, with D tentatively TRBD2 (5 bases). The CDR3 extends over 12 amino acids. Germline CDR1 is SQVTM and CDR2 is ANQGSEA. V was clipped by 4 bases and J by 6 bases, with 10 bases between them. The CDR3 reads CSVVPAANEQFF. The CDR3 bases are TGCAGCGTTGTTCCAGCGGCCAATGAGCAGTTCTTC.

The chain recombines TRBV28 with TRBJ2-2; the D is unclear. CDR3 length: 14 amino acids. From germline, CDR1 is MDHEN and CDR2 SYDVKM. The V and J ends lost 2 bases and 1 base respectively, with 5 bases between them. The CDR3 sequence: CASSLIGNTGELFF. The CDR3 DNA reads TGTGCCAGCAGTTTAATCGGGAACACCGGGGAGCTGTTTTTT.

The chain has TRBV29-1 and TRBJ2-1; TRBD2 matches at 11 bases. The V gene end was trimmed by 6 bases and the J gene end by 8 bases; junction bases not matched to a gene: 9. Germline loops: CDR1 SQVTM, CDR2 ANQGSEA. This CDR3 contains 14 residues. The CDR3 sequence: CSVMVAGGSHEQFF. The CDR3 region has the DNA TGCAGCGTGATGGTAGCGGGAGGGTCCCATGAGCAGTTCTTC.

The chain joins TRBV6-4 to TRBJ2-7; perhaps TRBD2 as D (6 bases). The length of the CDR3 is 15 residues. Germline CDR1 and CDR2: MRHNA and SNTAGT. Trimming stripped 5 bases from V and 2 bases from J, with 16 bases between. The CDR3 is CASSKEAGPAYEQYF. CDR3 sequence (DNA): TGTGCCAGCAGTAAGGAGGCGGGACCAGCCTACGAGCAGTACTTC.

CDR3 bases: TGTGCCAGCAGCACACCCGACCAAGAGACCCAGTACTTC. It is translated as CASSTPDQETQYF. The rearrangement joins TRBV5-4 to TRBJ2-5; no firm D call. This CDR3 is built from 13 residues. Trimming cost V 4 bases and J 0 bases, with 7 bases left between them. Per the germline V gene, CDR1 is SGHNT and CDR2 is YYREEE (reference sequence).

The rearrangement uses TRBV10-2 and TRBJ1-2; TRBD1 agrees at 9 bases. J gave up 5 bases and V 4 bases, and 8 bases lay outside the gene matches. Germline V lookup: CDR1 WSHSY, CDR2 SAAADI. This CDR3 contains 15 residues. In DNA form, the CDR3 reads TGCGCCAGCAGTGCCCCGGACAGGGGAGAATATGGCTACACCTTC. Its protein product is CASSAPDRGEYGYTF.

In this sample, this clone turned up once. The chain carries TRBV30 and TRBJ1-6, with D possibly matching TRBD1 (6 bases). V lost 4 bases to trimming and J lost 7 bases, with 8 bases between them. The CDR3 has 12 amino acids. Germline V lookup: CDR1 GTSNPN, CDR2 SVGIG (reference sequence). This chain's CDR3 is CAWTGANSPLHF. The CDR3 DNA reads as TGTGCCTGGACAGGGGCCAATTCACCCCTCCACTTT. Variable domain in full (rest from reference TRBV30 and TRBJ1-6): SQTIHQWPATLVQPVGSPLSLECTVEGTSNPNLYWYRQAAGRGLQLLFYSVGIGQISSEVPQNLSASRPQDRQFILSSKKLLLSDSGFYLCAWTGANSPLHFGNGTRLTVT.

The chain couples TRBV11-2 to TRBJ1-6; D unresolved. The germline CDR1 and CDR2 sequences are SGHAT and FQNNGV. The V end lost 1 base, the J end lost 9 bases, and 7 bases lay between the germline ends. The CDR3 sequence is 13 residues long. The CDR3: CASSLARASPLHF. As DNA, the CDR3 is TGTGCCAGCAGCTTAGCGCGCGCTTCACCCCTCCACTTT. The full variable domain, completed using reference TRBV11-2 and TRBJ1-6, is EAGVAQSPRYKIIEKRQSVAFWCNPISGHATLYWYQQILGQGPKLLIQFQNNGVVDDSQLPKDRFSAERLKGVDSTLKIQPAKLEDSAVYLCASSLARASPLHFGNGTRLTVT.

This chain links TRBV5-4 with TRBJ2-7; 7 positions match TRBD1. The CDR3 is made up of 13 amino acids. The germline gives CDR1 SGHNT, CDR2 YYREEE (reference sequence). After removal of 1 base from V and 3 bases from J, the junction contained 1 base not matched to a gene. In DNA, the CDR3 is TGTGCCAGCAGCTTGTGGGACAGCTACGAGCAGTACTTC. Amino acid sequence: CASSLWDSYEQYF.

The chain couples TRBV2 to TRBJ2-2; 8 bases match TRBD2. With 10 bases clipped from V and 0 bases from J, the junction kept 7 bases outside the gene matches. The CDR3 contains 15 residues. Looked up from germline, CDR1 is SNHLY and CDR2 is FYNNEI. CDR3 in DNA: TGTGCCACCCGACTAGCGAATACGAACACCGGGGAGCTGTTTTTT. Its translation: CATRLANTNTGELFF.

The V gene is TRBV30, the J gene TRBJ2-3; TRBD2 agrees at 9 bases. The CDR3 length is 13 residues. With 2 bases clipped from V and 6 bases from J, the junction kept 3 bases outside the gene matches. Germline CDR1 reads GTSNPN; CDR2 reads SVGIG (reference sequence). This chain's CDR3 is CAWSWLAGDTQYF. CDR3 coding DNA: TGTGCCTGGAGTTGGCTAGCGGGGGATACGCAGTATTTT.

CDR3: CASSRRDRHEQFF. CDR3 nucleotide sequence: TGTGCCAGCAGCCGGAGGGATCGGCATGAGCAGTTCTTC. The chain joins TRBV14 to TRBJ2-1, with D perhaps TRBD2 (6 bases). The CDR3 contains 13 residues. Trimming pared 4 bases from V and 8 bases from J, leaving 12 bases between. Germline CDR1 is SGHDN and CDR2 is FVKESK. Full variable domain (rest looked up from reference TRBV14 and TRBJ2-1): EAGVTQFPSHSVIEKGQTVTLRCDPISGHDNLYWYRRVMGKEIKFLLHFVKESKQDESGMPNNRFLAERTGGTYSTLKVQPAELEDSGVYFCASSRRDRHEQFFGPGTRLTVL.